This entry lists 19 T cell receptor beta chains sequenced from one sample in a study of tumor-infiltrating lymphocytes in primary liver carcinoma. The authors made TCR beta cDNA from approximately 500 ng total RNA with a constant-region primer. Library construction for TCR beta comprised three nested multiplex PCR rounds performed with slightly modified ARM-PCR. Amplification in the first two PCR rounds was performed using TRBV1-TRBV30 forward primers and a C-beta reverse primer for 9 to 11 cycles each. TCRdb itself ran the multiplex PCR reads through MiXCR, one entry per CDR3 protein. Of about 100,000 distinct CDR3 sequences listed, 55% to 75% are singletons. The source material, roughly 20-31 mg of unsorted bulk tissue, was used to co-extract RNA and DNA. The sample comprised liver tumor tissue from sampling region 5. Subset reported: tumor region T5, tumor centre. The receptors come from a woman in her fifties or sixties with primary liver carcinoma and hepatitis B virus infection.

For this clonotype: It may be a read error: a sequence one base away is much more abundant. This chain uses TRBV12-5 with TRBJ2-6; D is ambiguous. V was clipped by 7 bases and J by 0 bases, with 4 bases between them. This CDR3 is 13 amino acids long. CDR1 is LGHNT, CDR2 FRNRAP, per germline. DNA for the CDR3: TGTGCTAGTGCCACCTCTGGGGCCAACGTCCTGACTTTC. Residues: CASATSGANVLTF.

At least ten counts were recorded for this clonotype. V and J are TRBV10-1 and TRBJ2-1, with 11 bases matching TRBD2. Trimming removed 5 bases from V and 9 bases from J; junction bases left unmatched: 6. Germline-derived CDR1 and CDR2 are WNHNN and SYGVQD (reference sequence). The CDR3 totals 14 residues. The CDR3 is CASSLSGRAGEQFF. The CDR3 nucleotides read TGCGCCAGCAGTCTTAGCGGGAGGGCTGGTGAGCAGTTCTTC.

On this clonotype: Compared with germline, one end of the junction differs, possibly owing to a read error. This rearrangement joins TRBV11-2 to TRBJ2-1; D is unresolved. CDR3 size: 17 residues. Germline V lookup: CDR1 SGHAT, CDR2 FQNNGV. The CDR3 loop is CASSLGISAPSYNEHFF. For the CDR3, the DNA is TGTGCCAGCAGTTTAGGAATCTCTGCACCCTCCTACAATGAGCACTTCTTC.

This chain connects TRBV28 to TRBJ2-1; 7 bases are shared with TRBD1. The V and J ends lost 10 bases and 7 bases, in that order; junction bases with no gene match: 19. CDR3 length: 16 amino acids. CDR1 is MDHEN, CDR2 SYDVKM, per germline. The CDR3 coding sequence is TGTGCCAACAGCTCCCTTGGGGACAGACTCCTGAATGAGCAGTTCTTC. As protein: CANSSLGDRLLNEQFF.

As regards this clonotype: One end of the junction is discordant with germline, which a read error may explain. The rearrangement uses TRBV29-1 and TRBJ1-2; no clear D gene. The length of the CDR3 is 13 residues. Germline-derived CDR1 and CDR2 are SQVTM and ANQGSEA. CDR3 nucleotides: TGCGGCGTCGGTAGGGAAGCTAACTATGACTACACCTTC. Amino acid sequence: CGVGREANYDYTF. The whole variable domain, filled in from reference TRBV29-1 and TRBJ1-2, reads SAVISQKPSRDICQRGTSLTIQCQVDSQVTMMFWYRQQPGQSLTLIATANQGSEATYESGFVIDKFPISRPNLTFSTLTVSNMSPEDSSIYLCGVGREANYDYTFGSGTRLTVV.

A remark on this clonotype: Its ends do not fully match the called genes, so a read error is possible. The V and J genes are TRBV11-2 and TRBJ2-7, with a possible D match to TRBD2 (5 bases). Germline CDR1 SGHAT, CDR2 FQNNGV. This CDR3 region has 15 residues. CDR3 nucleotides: TGTGCCAGCAGTCTTAATCGGGGAACCTCCTACGAGCGGTACTTC. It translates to CASSLNRGTSYERYF. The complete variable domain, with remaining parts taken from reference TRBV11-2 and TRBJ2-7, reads EAGVAQSPRYKIIEKRQSVAFWCNPISGHATLYWYQQILGQGPKLLIQFQNNGVVDDSQLPKDRFSAERLKGVDSTLKIQPAKLEDSAVYLCASSLNRGTSYERYFGPGTRLTVT.

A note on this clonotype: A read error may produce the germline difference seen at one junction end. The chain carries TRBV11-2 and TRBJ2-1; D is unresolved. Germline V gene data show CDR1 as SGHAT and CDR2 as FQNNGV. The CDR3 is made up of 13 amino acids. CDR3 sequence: CASARQRNNVQLF. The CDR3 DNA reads TGTGCCAGCGCCCGCCAACGAAACAATGTGCAGTTATTC. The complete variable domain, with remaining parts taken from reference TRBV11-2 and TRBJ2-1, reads EAGVAQSPRYKIIEKRQSVAFWCNPISGHATLYWYQQILGQGPKLLIQFQNNGVVDDSQLPKDRFSAERLKGVDSTLKIQPAKLEDSAVYLCASARQRNNVQLFGPGTRLTVL.

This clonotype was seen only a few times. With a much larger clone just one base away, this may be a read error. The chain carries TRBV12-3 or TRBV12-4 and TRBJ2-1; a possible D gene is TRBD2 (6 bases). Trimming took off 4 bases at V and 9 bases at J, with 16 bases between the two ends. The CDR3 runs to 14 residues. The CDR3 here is CASSWGVSTGEQFF. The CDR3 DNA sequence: TGTGCCAGCAGTTGGGGGGTCTCCACCGGTGAGCAGTTCTTC.

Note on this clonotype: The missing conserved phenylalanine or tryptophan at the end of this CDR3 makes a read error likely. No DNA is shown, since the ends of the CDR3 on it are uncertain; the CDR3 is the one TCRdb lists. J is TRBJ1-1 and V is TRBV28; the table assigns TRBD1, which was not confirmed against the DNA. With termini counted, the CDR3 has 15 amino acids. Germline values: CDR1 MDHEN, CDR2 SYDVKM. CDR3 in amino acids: CASSTPPAGATGAIS.

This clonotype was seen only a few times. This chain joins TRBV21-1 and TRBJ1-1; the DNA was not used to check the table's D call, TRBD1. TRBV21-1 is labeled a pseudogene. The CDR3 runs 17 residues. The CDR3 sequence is CASSKDGDSLMNTEAFF. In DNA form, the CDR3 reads TGTGCCAGCAGCAAAGACGGGGACAGCCTCATGAACACTGAAGCTTTCTTT.

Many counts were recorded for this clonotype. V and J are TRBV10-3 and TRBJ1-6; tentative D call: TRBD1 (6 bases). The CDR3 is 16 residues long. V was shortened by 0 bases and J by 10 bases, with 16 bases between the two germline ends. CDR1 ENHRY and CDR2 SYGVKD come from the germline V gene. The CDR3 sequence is CAISESNTGSGSPLHF. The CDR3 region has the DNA TGTGCCATCAGTGAGTCCAACACAGGGTCGGGCTCACCCCTCCACTTT.

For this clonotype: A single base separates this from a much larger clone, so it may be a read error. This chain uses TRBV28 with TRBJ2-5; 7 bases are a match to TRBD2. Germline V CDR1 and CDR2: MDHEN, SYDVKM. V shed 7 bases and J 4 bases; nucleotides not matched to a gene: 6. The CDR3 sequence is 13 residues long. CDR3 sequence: CASKIGEGETQYF. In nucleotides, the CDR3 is TGTGCCAGCAAGATAGGGGAGGGAGAGACCCAGTACTTC.

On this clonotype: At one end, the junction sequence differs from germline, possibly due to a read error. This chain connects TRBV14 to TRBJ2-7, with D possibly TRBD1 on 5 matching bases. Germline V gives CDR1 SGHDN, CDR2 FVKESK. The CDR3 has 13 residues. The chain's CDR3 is CASSQGQGMMQYF. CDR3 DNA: TGTGCTAGCAGCCAAGGCCAGGGAATGATGCAGTACTTC.

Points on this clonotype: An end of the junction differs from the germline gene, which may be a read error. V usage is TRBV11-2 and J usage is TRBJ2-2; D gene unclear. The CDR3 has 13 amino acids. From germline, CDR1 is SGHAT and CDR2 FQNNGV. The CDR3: CASSLDKTGELFF. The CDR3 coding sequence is TGTGCTAGCAGCTTAGATAAGACTGGCGAGCTGTTTTTT. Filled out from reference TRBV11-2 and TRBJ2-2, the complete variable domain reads EAGVAQSPRYKIIEKRQSVAFWCNPISGHATLYWYQQILGQGPKLLIQFQNNGVVDDSQLPKDRFSAERLKGVDSTLKIQPAKLEDSAVYLCASSLDKTGELFFGEGSRLTVL.

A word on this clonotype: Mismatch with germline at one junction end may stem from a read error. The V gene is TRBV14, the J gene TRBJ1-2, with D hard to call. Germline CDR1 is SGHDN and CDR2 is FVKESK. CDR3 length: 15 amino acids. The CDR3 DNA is TGTGCCAGCAGCCAAGATCCAGACTTGGACTATGGCCACACCTTC. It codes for CASSQDPDLDYGHTF.

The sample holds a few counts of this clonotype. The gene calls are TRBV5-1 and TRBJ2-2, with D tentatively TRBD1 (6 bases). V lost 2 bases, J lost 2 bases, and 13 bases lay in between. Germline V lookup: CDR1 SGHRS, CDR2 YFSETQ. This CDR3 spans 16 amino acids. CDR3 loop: CASSFTSRGNTGELFF. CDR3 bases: TGCGCCAGCAGCTTTACCTCCAGGGGTAACACCGGGGAGCTGTTTTTT.

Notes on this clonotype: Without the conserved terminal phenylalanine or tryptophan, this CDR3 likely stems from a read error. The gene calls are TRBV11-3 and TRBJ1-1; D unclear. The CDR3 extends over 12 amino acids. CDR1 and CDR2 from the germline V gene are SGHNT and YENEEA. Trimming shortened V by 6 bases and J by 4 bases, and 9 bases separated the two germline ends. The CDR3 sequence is CASRKRGTEAFI. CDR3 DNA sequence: TGTGCCAGCAGGAAACGGGGCACTGAAGCTTTCATT.

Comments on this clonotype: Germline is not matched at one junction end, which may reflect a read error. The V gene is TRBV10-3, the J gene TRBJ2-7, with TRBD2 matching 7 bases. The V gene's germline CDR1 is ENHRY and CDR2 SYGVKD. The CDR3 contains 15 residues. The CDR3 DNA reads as TGTGTCATCAGTGAGTCGTACGGGGGGTTCTACGAGCAGTACTTC. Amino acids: CVISESYGGFYEQYF.

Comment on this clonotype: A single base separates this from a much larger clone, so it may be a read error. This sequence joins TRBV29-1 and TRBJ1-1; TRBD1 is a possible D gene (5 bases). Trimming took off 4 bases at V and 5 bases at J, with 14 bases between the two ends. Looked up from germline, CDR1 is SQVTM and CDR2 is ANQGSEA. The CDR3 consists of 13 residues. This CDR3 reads CSVGERRGTEAFF. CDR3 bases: TGCAGCGTTGGAGAGAGGAGGGGAACTGAAGCTTTCTTT.